A selection of T cell receptor beta chains follows, all from one sample in a study of cytomegalovirus exposure and HLA in healthy donors. Assay used: immunoSEQ multiplex PCR; TCRdb lists only in-frame clones, some missing. The sample yields 150,000 to 200,000 clones, 89% seen once. Sequencing used PBMCs. The receptors come from a woman between 18 and 29 years old in good health and CMV-seropositive. The CDR3 runs from the conserved cysteine through the conserved F or W. The order of the fields is V gene, J gene, D gene, clone size, CDR3 DNA, CDR3 protein. A D gene is named only where the DNA matches it firmly. For some rows the clone size is stated as once, few or many, or as a class when expanded; others skip it.

TRBV6-6	TRBJ2-1	TRBD2	-	TGTGCCAGCAGGCTCCCCCTAGCGGGACTCTTCGATGAGCAGTTCTTC	CASRLPLAGLFDEQFF
TRBV4-1	TRBJ2-5	-	-	TGCGCCAGCAGCCCCCGCTCCATGGACTACCAAGAGACCCAGTACTTC	CASSPRSMDYQETQYF
TRBV30	TRBJ2-5	TRBD2	-	TGTGCCTGGAGTGTCGGGACTAGCGGGAGAGGGGGGGCTGAGACCCAGTACTTC	CAWSVGTSGRGGAETQYF
TRBV6-4	TRBJ2-3	TRBD2	many	TGTGCCAGCAGTGCGGGACTAGCGGGAGGGCCAGATACGCAGTATTTT	CASSAGLAGGPDTQYF
TRBV7-9	TRBJ2-7	-	once	TGTGCCAGCAGCTTAGTAGATTACGAGCAGTACTTC	CASSLVDYEQYF
TRBV7-2	TRBJ2-3	TRBD2	-	TGTGCCAGCACCAGGATAGCGGGAGAAGGAGATACGCAGTATTTT	CASTRIAGEGDTQYF
TRBV7-9	TRBJ2-2	-	-	TGTGCCAGCCTCCCGGGCGGGGAGCTGTTTTTT	CASLPGGELFF
TRBV4-1	TRBJ2-2	TRBD2	-	TGCGCCAGCGCCCGGGATAGCGGGAGGGCCTCGAACACCGGGGAGCTGTTTTTT	CASARDSGRASNTGELFF
TRBV4-2	TRBJ2-2	TRBD2	-	TGTGCCAGCAGCCAAGAAACTAGCGGGAACGCCGGGGAGCTGTTTTTT	CASSQETSGNAGELFF
TRBV5-8	TRBJ1-2	-	-	TGTGCCAGCAGCTTTGTTATTACGCGCCTTACTACTAACTATGGCTACACCTTC	CASSFVITRLTTNYGYTF
TRBV4-2	TRBJ2-2	TRBD2	-	TGTGCCAGCAGCCAAAGGTTGCTAGCGGGAGGGTCGGGCACCGGGGAGCTGTTTTTT	CASSQRLLAGGSGTGELFF
TRBV7-3	TRBJ2-3	TRBD2	-	TGTGCCAGCAGCTTATTAGCGGGAAGGAGCACAGATACGCAGTATTTT	CASSLLAGRSTDTQYF
TRBV11-1	TRBJ1-1	-	-	TGTGCCAGCAGCCTGGGAGGGTTAACTGAAGCTTTCTTT	CASSLGGLTEAFF
TRBV30	TRBJ2-7	-	-	TGTGCCTGGAGTGTATCAGGGGTCGAGCAGTACTTC	CAWSVSGVEQYF
TRBV27	TRBJ1-2	TRBD1	-	TGTGCCAGCAGTCCGGGACAGATCAGAGGCTACACCTTC	CASSPGQIRGYTF
TRBV18	TRBJ1-2	TRBD1	-	TGTGCCAGCTCACCTCCGGGACAGGGGATAGTTGTGGACTATGGCTACACCTTC	CASSPPGQGIVVDYGYTF
TRBV6-5	TRBJ1-3	-	-	TGTGCCAGCAGTTCAGGGTTTTCTGGAAACACCATATATTTT	CASSSGFSGNTIYF
TRBV7-9	TRBJ1-4	-	-	TGTGCCAGCAGCCCTAAGGACAACGGCCCAACTAATGAAAAACTGTTTTTT	CASSPKDNGPTNEKLFF
TRBV5-1	TRBJ2-3	TRBD2	-	TGCGCCAGCAGCTTACCTAGCGGGAGTGTCGCAGATACGCAGTATTTT	CASSLPSGSVADTQYF
TRBV5-1	TRBJ2-7	-	-	TGCGCCAGCAGCCCGGGACTCCAAAAGGCCCACGAGCAGTACTTC	CASSPGLQKAHEQYF
TRBV7-8	TRBJ2-3	TRBD2	-	TGTGCCAGCAGCTTAGCCCAAACACTAGCGGCCACAGATACGCAGTATTTT	CASSLAQTLAATDTQYF
TRBV7-8	TRBJ2-5	TRBD1	-	TGTGCCAGCAGCCGGGGACAGCCACTCTCCCAAGAGACCCAGTACTTC	CASSRGQPLSQETQYF
TRBV5-6	TRBJ2-2	-	-	TGTGCCAGCAGCCACCGGGGGAGAGACGGGGAGCTGTTTTTT	CASSHRGRDGELFF
TRBV15	TRBJ2-7	TRBD1	-	TGTGCCACCAGCTCGGACAGGTTTTTCTCCTACGAGCAGTACTTC	CATSSDRFFSYEQYF
TRBV10-3	TRBJ2-7	TRBD1	-	TGTGCCATCAGCGCCCGACAGGGTTCTTACGAGCAGTACTTC	CAISARQGSYEQYF
TRBV5-1	TRBJ1-1	TRBD1	once	TGCGCCAGCAGCTCCGGGACAGCAAGTCCTGAAGCTTTCTTT	CASSSGTASPEAFF
TRBV7-9	TRBJ1-1	-	-	TGTGCCAGCAGCAAGGGGTACACTGAAGCTTTCTTT	CASSKGYTEAFF
TRBV6-5	TRBJ1-2	TRBD1	few	TGTGCCAGCACGGGGACAGGGGGCTATGGCTACACCTTC	CASTGTGGYGYTF
TRBV28	TRBJ1-2	-	-	TGTGCCAGCCAGGGGACGCTACATAACTATGGCTACACCTTC	CASQGTLHNYGYTF
TRBV6-1	TRBJ1-5	TRBD1	-	TGTGCCAGCAGTGGATCGTACCGACAGGGTTGGAGCAATCAGCCCCAGCATTTT	CASSGSYRQGWSNQPQHF
TRBV2	TRBJ2-7	TRBD1	-	TGTGCCAGCAGAGCCGGGACAGGGGACTACGAGCAGTACTTC	CASRAGTGDYEQYF
TRBV9	TRBJ1-1	TRBD1	-	TGTGCCAGCAGCTCCCCCGGGACAGGGGGCATGGCTGAAGCTTTCTTT	CASSSPGTGGMAEAFF
TRBV4-3	TRBJ2-1	TRBD2	-	TGCGCCAGCAGCCAAGGATCGTTAGTCCTGCGGGAGTCCCATGGACACGAGCAGTTCTTC	CASSQGSLVLRESHGHEQFF
TRBV19	TRBJ1-4	-	few	TGTGCCAGTAGTATTAGCTTAGCGGCCATCCATGAAAAACTGTTTTTT	CASSISLAAIHEKLFF
TRBV7-2	TRBJ2-7	TRBD1	-	TGTGCCAGCAGCTTAGGACAGGGGGGTGTCTACGAGCAGTACTTC	CASSLGQGGVYEQYF
TRBV11-2	TRBJ1-5	-	once	TGTGCCAGCAGCTTTCAGGGGTCCCGGGGCAATCAGCCCCAGCATTTT	CASSFQGSRGNQPQHF
TRBV2	TRBJ2-5	TRBD2	-	TGTGCCAGCAGGGGGGGGACTACCCAAGAGACCCAGTACTTC	CASRGGTTQETQYF
TRBV19	TRBJ1-1	TRBD1	-	TGTGCCAGTAGTGCCTCGACAGGGGCGATAAAGAACACTGAAGCTTTCTTT	CASSASTGAIKNTEAFF
TRBV30	TRBJ2-1	TRBD2	-	TGTGCCTGGATTAAAGGACTAGCGGGAGCAGATGAGCAGTTCTTC	CAWIKGLAGADEQFF
TRBV4-1	TRBJ2-3	TRBD2	-	TGCGCCAGCAGCCAAACCGGGAGGAGCACAGATACGCAGTATTTT	CASSQTGRSTDTQYF
TRBV6-5	TRBJ2-1	TRBD1	-	TGTGCCAGCAGTTACTCAACAGGGGGCCCCTACAATGAGCAGTTCTTC	CASSYSTGGPYNEQFF
TRBV10-1	TRBJ2-1	-	-	TGCGCCAGCAGTGTACCGGGAGCGGTTGGGGATGAGCAGTTCTTC	CASSVPGAVGDEQFF
TRBV5-6	TRBJ2-2	TRBD2	-	TGTGCCAGCAGCTTGGTTGGGTTGGCGGGAGGGCCGGCCGGGGAGCTGTTTTTT	CASSLVGLAGGPAGELFF
TRBV5-4	TRBJ2-5	TRBD2	-	TGTGCCAGCAGCCCCGAACTAGCGGCCTTCGGGGAGACCCAGTACTTC	CASSPELAAFGETQYF
TRBV19	TRBJ1-2	TRBD1	-	TGTGCCAGTAGAGATCTTGGACAGGGAGTAGGCGGCTACACCTTC	CASRDLGQGVGGYTF
TRBV19	TRBJ2-1	-	-	TGTGCCAGTAGAACGGCGGGACTCCTGATGGATGAGCAGTTCTTC	CASRTAGLLMDEQFF
TRBV6-6	TRBJ2-7	-	-	TGTGCCAGCAGTCCGCCTAGCTACGAGCAGTACTTC	CASSPPSYEQYF
TRBV21-1	TRBJ2-1	-	-	TGTGCCAGCCCGGAGCCACACGCCATACGGCAGTTCTTC	CASPEPHAIRQFF
TRBV6-1	TRBJ2-7	TRBD1	-	TGTGCCAGCAGTGGGGGACAGGGGTTCTCCTACGAGCAGTACTTC	CASSGGQGFSYEQYF
TRBV6-5	TRBJ2-1	-	once	TGTGCCAGCAGTTATACGCTGGACATCTACAATGAGCAGTTCTTC	CASSYTLDIYNEQFF
TRBV4-2	TRBJ2-1	-	-	TGTGCCAGCAGCCAAGCTAGCGTGCAAACCTACAATGAGCAGTTCTTC	CASSQASVQTYNEQFF
TRBV6-6	TRBJ2-7	TRBD1	once	TGTGCCAGCACGCCAGGGACAGGGGAGGACGAGCAGTACTTC	CASTPGTGEDEQYF
TRBV10-2	TRBJ2-7	TRBD2	-	TGCGCCAGCAGTGACGGGAGGGCCTTCTACGAGCAGTACTTC	CASSDGRAFYEQYF
TRBV28	TRBJ2-2	TRBD1	-	TGTGCCAGCATGGGGACAGGGGGTAACACCGGGGAGCTGTTTTTT	CASMGTGGNTGELFF
TRBV19	TRBJ1-1	-	-	TGTGCCAGTAGTATAGGGCAGGTAGTCTCGAACACTGAAGCTTTCTTT	CASSIGQVVSNTEAFF
TRBV7-9	TRBJ2-6	-	-	TGTGCCAGCAGCGGGCATACATACCATCAAAGTCGGGCCAACGTCCTGACTTTC	CASSGHTYHQSRANVLTF
TRBV7-8	TRBJ2-2	TRBD2	-	TGTGCCAGCAGCTTCTCCGGGAGGGGCGGGAGCACCGGGGAGCTGTTTTTT	CASSFSGRGGSTGELFF
TRBV28	TRBJ2-7	-	-	TGTGCCAGCAGTTTCGCTAGCGAATCCTACGAGCAGTACTTC	CASSFASESYEQYF
TRBV28	TRBJ1-1	TRBD1	once	TGTGCCAGCAGGGCAGGGGGCCCACCCCCTGAAGCTTTCTTT	CASRAGGPPPEAFF
TRBV9	TRBJ1-1	TRBD1	once	TGTGCCAGCGGGGACAGCTCGGAGAACACTGAAGCTTTCTTT	CASGDSSENTEAFF